The T cell receptor beta chain under discussion was sequenced for a study of beta chain features in type 1 diabetes. The authors reverse transcribed all of the isolated RNA, so sequencing captured expressed TCRB transcripts. Sequencing was performed with immunoSEQ multiplex PCR; in TCRdb, only in-frame clones are kept and a portion is missing. The table includes hundreds of thousands of clones, about 15% detected once. This CDR3 is 14 amino acids long. Germline V gene data show CDR1 as KGHSH and CDR2 as LQKENI. The V end lost 2 bases, the J end lost 3 bases, and 8 bases lay between the germline ends.

This chain uses TRBV18 with TRBJ2-4; no clear D. This sequence was found in a man aged 25 to 45 in good health. Input material: naive CD4+ T cells from blood. Here the CDR3 DNA reads TGTGCCAGCTCACCAAGTCTAGGCAAAAACATTCAGTACTTC. It specifies CASSPSLGKNIQYF.